The 25 T cell receptor beta chains below were found in one sample sequenced in a study of T cells in Graves' hyperthyroidism and ophthalmopathy (dated by TCRdb to about 2019). The library was prepared using multiplex PCR. Sequencing was carried out with an Illumina HiSeq 2000. TCR beta CDR3 regions were amplified from RNA transcripts. The TCR CDR3 was subjected to a first round of RT-PCR using the HTBI primer set and the Qiagen OneStep RT-PCR kit. TCRdb reprocessed the public reads (quality trimming at Q25 with fastp, clone calling with MiXCR) and kept in-frame beta chains. Merged by CDR3 protein, the rows form single entries marked with the most common genes and DNA. Counted in this sample were roughly 400,000 distinct CDR3 sequences; 15% to 17% of them appeared once. The ten largest clones represent around 30% of the sample. The specimen sequenced was blood. The source is a woman under 30 with Graves' hyperthyroidism that later progressed to Graves' ophthalmopathy.

This clonotype was picked up many times. The V call is TRBV24-1, the J call TRBJ2-1; D is ambiguous. Trimming took off 4 bases at V and 4 bases at J, with 10 bases between the two ends. The CDR3 is made up of 14 amino acids. CDR1 is KGHDR and CDR2 is SFDVKD in the germline V gene. The CDR3 sequence is CATSEHSHYNEQFF. The CDR3 bases are TGTGCCACCAGTGAGCACTCTCATTACAATGAGCAGTTCTTC.

In its sample, this clonotype was seen many times. J is TRBJ1-1 and V is TRBV20-1; no clear D. Germline-derived CDR1 and CDR2 are DFQATT and SNEGSKA (reference sequence). Trimming took off 3 bases at V and 2 bases at J, with 7 bases between the two ends. This CDR3 spans 12 amino acids. CDR3 loop: CSASMANTEAFF. CDR3 in DNA: TGCAGTGCTAGTATGGCAAACACTGAAGCTTTCTTT.

This clonotype was recorded many times. This chain links TRBV28 with TRBJ2-5, with D possibly TRBD2 on 6 matching bases. CDR1 MDHEN and CDR2 SYDVKM come from the germline V gene. Trimming took 7 bases from V and 2 from J, leaving 20 bases between them. The CDR3 covers 16 residues. The CDR3 nucleotides read TGTGCCAGCACGGGGGTATCCCCACCAGTACAAGAGACCCAGTACTTC. Protein: CASTGVSPPVQETQYF. The full variable domain, its missing parts supplied by reference TRBV28 and TRBJ2-5, is DVKVTQSSRYLVKRTGEKVFLECVQDMDHENMFWYRQDPGLGLRLIYFSYDVKMKEKGDIPEGYSVSREKKERFSLILESASTNQTSMYLCASTGVSPPVQETQYFGPGTRLLVL.

This clonotype occurred a few times. The V and J genes are TRBV3-1 and TRBJ1-5; D possibly corresponds to TRBD1 (6 bases). From germline, CDR1 is LGHDT and CDR2 YNNKEL (reference sequence). V lost 0 bases and J lost 7, with 13 bases in between. The CDR3 sequence is 15 residues long. CDR3 DNA sequence: TGTGCCAGCAGCCAAGATCTGGGGGGCAGGCAGCCCCAGCATTTT. Amino acid sequence: CASSQDLGGRQPQHF. Full variable domain (remainder filled in from reference TRBV3-1 and TRBJ1-5): DTAVSQTPKYLVTQMGNDKSIKCEQNLGHDTMYWYKQDSKKFLKIMFSYNNKELIINETVPNRFSPKSPDKAHLNLHINSLELGDSAVYFCASSQDLGGRQPQHFGDGTRLSIL.

This clonotype was counted at least ten times. V is TRBV28 and J is TRBJ1-2; unclear D gene. The CDR3 sequence is 12 residues long. Between the trimmed V and J ends, which lost 2 bases and 8 bases, there was a span of 9 bases. From germline, CDR1 is MDHEN and CDR2 SYDVKM. CDR3 amino acids: CASSLPDRGYTF. The DNA for the CDR3 is TGTGCCAGCAGTTTACCGGATCGCGGCTACACCTTC.

This rearrangement joins TRBV25-1 to TRBJ2-5; D is unclear. The CDR3 spans 13 residues. Germline V gene lookup returns CDR1 MGHDK and CDR2 SYGVNS. Deletions cut 5 bases from V and 4 bases from J, with 11 bases between. CDR3 in DNA: TGTGCCAGCAGTCCCCAGGTTTTAGAGACCCAGTACTTC. Protein: CASSPQVLETQYF.

This clonotype was observed at least ten times. The rearrangement uses TRBV6-2 or TRBV6-3 and TRBJ2-1; D ambiguous. From germline, CDR1 is MNHEY and CDR2 SVGEGT. The CDR3 extends over 12 amino acids. Trimming left V 4 bases short and J 7 bases short, with 8 bases between. For the CDR3, the DNA is TGTGCCAGCAGTTTTCCCGGGAATGAGCAGTTCTTC. It translates to CASSFPGNEQFF.

This clonotype has only a few counts. The rearrangement uses TRBV27 and TRBJ2-1, with TRBD2 matching 10 bases. Germline-derived CDR1 and CDR2 are MNHEY and SMNVEV (reference sequence). The CDR3 extends over 16 amino acids. The J segment lost 8 bases and the V segment lost 7 bases, leaving 14 bases of the junction unmatched. CDR3 DNA sequence: TGTGCCAGCACCCTACGGGCTAGCGGGAGTAGCGATGAGCAGTTCTTC. It encodes CASTLRASGSSDEQFF.

V gene TRBV19 combines with J gene TRBJ2-7; the match to TRBD2 covers 8 bases. The germline CDR1 and CDR2 sequences are LNHDA and SQIVND (reference sequence). The V gene end was trimmed by 3 bases and the J gene end by 6 bases; junction bases not matched to a gene: 13. CDR3 length: 16 amino acids. Here the CDR3 reads CASSMRAGERVGEQYF. In nucleotides, the CDR3 is TGTGCCAGTAGTATGAGAGCGGGAGAAAGGGTAGGCGAGCAGTACTTC. Drawing the rest from reference TRBV19 and TRBJ2-7, the complete variable domain is DGGITQSPKYLFRKEGQNVTLSCEQNLNHDAMYWYRQDPGQGLRLIYYSQIVNDFQKGDIAEGYSVSREKKESFPLTVTSAQKNPTAFYLCASSMRAGERVGEQYFGPGTRLTVT.

Note on this clonotype: At one end the junction does not follow the germline gene, possibly because of a read error. The rearrangement links TRBV18 to TRBJ1-1, with 7 bases lining up with TRBD1. Per the germline V gene, CDR1 is KGHSH and CDR2 is LQKENI. CDR3 length equals 13 residues. CDR3 DNA sequence: TGTGCCAGCTCAGCACAGGGGAACACTGAAGCTTGCTTT. Translation: CASSAQGNTEACF.

This clonotype was recorded many times. CDR3 sequence reads: CASRPISGGKNEQFF. CDR3 nucleotide sequence: TGTGCCAGCAGACCCATATCGGGAGGGAAAAATGAGCAGTTCTTC. The gene calls are TRBV11-2 and TRBJ2-1; 8 nucleotides match TRBD2. CDR1 is SGHAT, CDR2 FQNNGV, per germline. The CDR3 spans 15 residues. The J segment lost 7 bases and the V segment lost 6 bases, leaving 11 bases of the junction unmatched.

The V call is TRBV6-1, the J call TRBJ1-4; D possibly corresponds to TRBD1 (5 bases). V dropped 6 bases and J dropped 0 bases, with 17 bases sitting between them. Germline values: CDR1 MNHNS, CDR2 SASEGT. The CDR3 runs to 17 residues. The CDR3 is CASRLTRGQATNEKLFF. The DNA of the CDR3 is TGTGCCAGCAGACTTACCCGGGGCCAAGCAACTAATGAAAAACTGTTTTTT.

This clonotype occurred many times. The rearrangement joins TRBV6-2 or TRBV6-3 to TRBJ1-1, with 11 bases identical to TRBD1. The ends lost 1 base at V and 2 bases at J; junction bases unmatched: 0. CDR3 size: 15 residues. Germline loops: CDR1 MNHEY, CDR2 SVGEGT. The CDR3 region has the DNA TGTGCCAGCAGTTACTGGACAGGGGGCAACACTGAAGCTTTCTTT. It codes for CASSYWTGGNTEAFF.

This clonotype was found many times. This chain's CDR3 is CASSRTGGGNYGYTF. CDR3 in DNA: TGTGCCAGCAGCCGGACAGGGGGAGGAAACTATGGCTACACCTTC. The rearrangement uses TRBV7-2 and TRBJ1-2; 10 bases line up with TRBD1. The CDR3 has 15 amino acids. CDR1 and CDR2 from the germline V gene are SGHTA and FQGNSA. V shed 5 bases and J 2 bases; nucleotides not matched to a gene: 5.

In this sample, this clonotype turned up many times. This chain uses TRBV29-1 with TRBJ2-5; 8 bases line up with TRBD1. This CDR3 comprises 13 residues. V was pared by 3 bases and J by 5 bases, with 5 bases of the junction left unmatched. CDR1 and CDR2 from the germline V gene are SQVTM and ANQGSEA. CDR3 sequence (DNA): TGCAGCGTTGACCAGACAGGGGTTGAGACCCAGTACTTC. It encodes CSVDQTGVETQYF.

In the case of this clonotype: With a much larger clone just one base away, this may be a read error. This chain connects TRBV11-2 to TRBJ1-1, with D unclear. In germline, CDR1 is SGHAT, CDR2 FQNNGV. The V gene lost 1 base and the J gene lost 6 bases, with 15 bases spanning the gap. The length of the CDR3 is 15 residues. The CDR3 protein is CASSLASPVNSEAFF. The CDR3 DNA reads as TGTGCCAGCAGCTTAGCCAGCCCGGTTAACTCTGAAGCTTTCTTT.

This clonotype was detected ten times or more. J is TRBJ2-3 and V is TRBV7-9, with 10 bases identical to TRBD1. The V and J ends lost 0 bases and 1 base, in that order; junction bases with no gene match: 7. This CDR3 comprises 18 residues. Germline V lookup: CDR1 SEHNR, CDR2 FQNEAQ (reference sequence). The CDR3 spells CASSLAIGQGVRTDTQYF. DNA for the CDR3: TGTGCCAGCAGCTTAGCGATAGGACAGGGGGTCCGCACAGATACGCAGTATTTT.

This clonotype has a count of ten or more. V usage is TRBV18 and J usage is TRBJ2-7, with D possibly being TRBD1 (5 bases). CDR3 size: 13 residues. V was pared by 0 bases and J by 4 bases, with 7 bases between. Per the germline V gene, CDR1 is KGHSH and CDR2 is LQKENI. CDR3 protein: CASSPPGLYEQYF. The CDR3, as DNA: TGTGCCAGCTCACCACCGGGGCTATACGAGCAGTACTTC.

This clonotype has at least ten counts. This sequence joins TRBV27 and TRBJ1-2; D call uncertain. The CDR3 contains 16 residues. The ends were cut back, 0 bases at V and 0 bases at J, with 11 bases in the middle. Looked up from germline, CDR1 is MNHEY and CDR2 is SMNVEV (reference sequence). CDR3 residues: CASSLSGSITNYGYTF. CDR3 in DNA: TGTGCCAGCAGTTTATCGGGCAGCATAACTAACTATGGCTACACCTTC.

This clonotype was found many times. The chain couples TRBV20-1 to TRBJ2-7; 8 bases match TRBD2. Germline loops: CDR1 DFQATT, CDR2 SNEGSKA (reference sequence). The ends lost 0 bases at V and 0 bases at J; junction bases unmatched: 10. The CDR3 extends over 17 amino acids. In DNA, the CDR3 is TGCAGTGCTAGAGATACAACTAGCGGAGGGAGCTCCTACGAGCAGTACTTC. It translates to CSARDTTSGGSSYEQYF.

As for this clonotype: One base away lies a much larger clone, so this may be a sequencing read error. This chain links TRBV28 with TRBJ2-3, with D tentatively TRBD1 or TRBD2 (6 bases each). Germline-derived CDR1 and CDR2 are MDHEN and SYDVKM. CDR3 size: 16 residues. V was clipped by 1 base and J by 4 bases, with 15 bases between them. The CDR3: CASSLLGGSNADTQYF. Here the CDR3 DNA reads TGTGCCAGCAGTTTATTAGGGGGGTCTAACGCAGATACGCAGTATTTT. The full variable domain, rest sourced from reference TRBV28 and TRBJ2-3, is DVKVTQSSRYLVKRTGEKVFLECVQDMDHENMFWYRQDPGLGLRLIYFSYDVKMKEKGDIPEGYSVSREKKERFSLILESASTNQTSMYLCASSLLGGSNADTQYFGPGTRLTVL.

Remarks on this clonotype: This may be a read error, as it is one base from a much larger clone. The chain employs TRBV5-1 and TRBJ2-7, with TRBD2 identical over 9 bases. Germline V gives CDR1 SGHRS, CDR2 YFSETQ. CDR3 length: 16 amino acids. V gave up 4 bases and J gave up 3 bases; unmatched junction bases: 11. CDR3 amino acids: CASSQDGGRAYYEQYF. As DNA, the CDR3 is TGCGCCAGCAGCCAGGACGGCGGGAGGGCGTACTACGAGCAGTACTTC.

With respect to this clonotype: As the CDR3 is not closed by the conserved phenylalanine or tryptophan, this likely results from a read error. CDR3 bases: TGTGCCAGCAGCTTAGCGCGGGGTAGTGAAGCTTTCTCT. Protein product: CASSLARGSEAFS. The genes are TRBV7-9 and TRBJ1-1; D is unresolved. From germline, CDR1 is SEHNR and CDR2 FQNEAQ (reference sequence). V shed 0 bases and J shed 7 bases, with 9 bases lying between them. The CDR3 covers 13 residues.

This rearrangement joins TRBV28 to TRBJ2-2, with D maybe TRBD1 (6 bases). Trimming stripped 4 bases from V and 5 bases from J, with 23 bases between. The CDR3 sequence is 18 residues long. CDR1 is MDHEN, CDR2 SYDVKM, per germline. DNA for the CDR3: TGTGCCAGCAGTTGGGACAAGGTTACGGGCTGGAGAACCGGGGAGCTGTTTTTT. Residues: CASSWDKVTGWRTGELFF.

This clonotype was seen many times. The chain couples TRBV13 to TRBJ2-2; 8 bases line up with TRBD1. This CDR3 comprises 18 residues. The ends lost 4 bases at V and 2 bases at J; junction bases unmatched: 12. Germline-derived CDR1 and CDR2 are PRHDT and FYEKMQ (reference sequence). CDR3 in amino acids: CASSSTEDRGPNTGELFF. As DNA, the CDR3 is TGTGCCAGCAGCTCCACCGAAGACAGGGGACCCAACACCGGGGAGCTGTTTTTT.